The 17 T cell receptor beta chains below were found in one sample sequenced in a study of blood T cell repertoires in COVID-19. The repertoire was sequenced with immunoSEQ multiplex PCR; TCRdb's copy has only in-frame clones and lacks some. This table has 95,000 to 120,000 clones, roughly 84% appearing once. Sequencing was done on a sample of peripheral blood. Source of these receptors: a woman in her seventies who had recovered from COVID-19.

V gene TRBV10-2 combines with J gene TRBJ2-1, with D tentatively TRBD2 (6 bases). With 5 bases removed from V and 8 bases from J, the gap between germline ends came to 19 bases. Germline lookup yields CDR1 WSHSY and CDR2 SAAADI. The CDR3 has 15 residues. The CDR3 coding sequence is TGCGCCAGCAGTCCCGAGGTAGCGGTTGGGGATGAGCAGTTCTTC. Translation gives CASSPEVAVGDEQFF.

The chain is built from TRBV5-1 and TRBJ1-4; D perhaps matches TRBD1 (5 bases). CDR1 is SGHRS, CDR2 YFSETQ, per germline. Trimming left V 5 bases short and J 1 base short, with 9 bases between. The CDR3 spans 14 residues. CDR3 in DNA: TGCGCCAGCAGTCTAGGACAAACTAATGAAAAACTGTTTTTT. Translated, it gives CASSLGQTNEKLFF.

This chain uses TRBV7-2 with TRBJ2-7; TRBD2 aligns across 8 bases. Germline V CDR1 and CDR2: SGHTA, FQGNSA. V lost 5 bases, J lost 3 bases, and 9 bases stayed unmatched. This CDR3 is 15 amino acids long. The CDR3 here is CASSPIRSGSYEQYF. The CDR3 DNA reads TGTGCCAGCAGCCCAATCCGGAGCGGGAGCTACGAGCAGTACTTC.

This rearrangement joins TRBV28 to TRBJ2-7, with TRBD2 matching 12 bases. Germline V gene data show CDR1 as MDHEN and CDR2 as SYDVKM. This CDR3 has 15 residues. V trimming: 5 bases; J trimming: 2 bases; junction bases outside the gene matches: 4. The CDR3 protein is CASSIGLAGTYEQYF. DNA of the CDR3: TGTGCCAGCAGTATTGGACTAGCGGGGACCTACGAGCAGTACTTC.

The rearrangement links TRBV6-5 to TRBJ2-5; 11 bases match TRBD2. Per the germline V gene, CDR1 is MNHEY and CDR2 is SVGAGI. The J segment lost 4 bases and the V segment lost 10 bases, leaving 8 bases of the junction unmatched. CDR3 size: 14 residues. Written as DNA, the CDR3 is TGTGCCACCTTTAGCGGGGGGGCCGGAGAGACCCAGTACTTC. This encodes CATFSGGAGETQYF.

Only a few counts were recorded for this clone. The chain uses TRBV7-2 and TRBJ2-1, with 7 bases matching TRBD2. This CDR3 region has 13 residues. V trimming: 7 bases; J trimming: 8 bases; junction bases outside the gene matches: 8. Germline lookup yields CDR1 SGHTA and CDR2 FQGNSA. The CDR3 DNA reads as TGTGCCAGCATCCTAGACCGGGGGGATGAGCAGTTCTTC. This codes for CASILDRGDEQFF.

This rearrangement joins TRBV6-5 to TRBJ2-5; 7 nucleotides align to TRBD2. CDR3 length: 15 amino acids. Germline CDR1 MNHEY, CDR2 SVGAGI. The V and J ends lost 0 bases and 1 base, in that order; junction bases with no gene match: 2. The CDR3 sequence is CASSYSGGFQETQYF. CDR3 sequence (DNA): TGTGCCAGCAGTTACTCCGGGGGGTTCCAAGAGACCCAGTACTTC.

CDR3 nucleotides: TGTGCCAGCAGCCGGGACAGGGGCTACGAGCAGTACTTC. The encoded protein is CASSRDRGYEQYF. This chain links TRBV6-4 with TRBJ2-7; 10 nucleotides line up with TRBD1. The germline V gene encodes CDR1 MRHNA and CDR2 SNTAGT. The CDR3 length is 13 residues. After removal of 6 bases from V and 3 bases from J, the junction contained 2 bases not matched to a gene.

The chain combines TRBV19 with TRBJ1-2, with TRBD1 matching over 10 bases. V lost 3 bases and J lost 4; bases outside the gene matches: 5. The CDR3 has 15 residues. The germline gives CDR1 LNHDA, CDR2 SQIVND (reference sequence). CDR3 region: CASSIDRGRRYGYTF. CDR3 nucleotide sequence: TGTGCCAGTAGTATCGACAGGGGGCGCCGCTATGGCTACACCTTC.

The chain carries TRBV24-1 and TRBJ2-1; D possibly corresponds to TRBD2 (5 bases). The CDR3 totals 14 residues. The germline V gene encodes CDR1 KGHDR and CDR2 SFDVKD. The ends were cut back, 4 bases at V and 6 bases at J, with 12 bases in the middle. CDR3 in DNA: TGTGCCACCAGTGACCCCCCGGCGGGCAATGAGCAGTTCTTC. Translated: CATSDPPAGNEQFF.

The chain uses TRBV7-3 and TRBJ2-1; a possible D gene is TRBD1 (6 bases). The CDR3 consists of 13 residues. In germline, CDR1 is SGHTA, CDR2 FQGTGA. Trimming stripped 5 bases from V and 10 bases from J, with 15 bases between. The CDR3 region has the DNA TGTGCCAGCAGCGTAGGTACAGGGAAGGAGCAGTTCTTC. Its translation is CASSVGTGKEQFF.

This clone was observed a single time. The chain combines TRBV2 with TRBJ1-1, with D unclear. Trimming pared 6 bases from V and 6 bases from J, leaving 17 bases between. The germline gives CDR1 SNHLY, CDR2 FYNNEI. CDR3 length equals 14 residues. For the CDR3, the DNA is TGTGCCAGCAGGGCGGGAGGCCCGGCGGCTGAAGCTTTCTTT. Translated: CASRAGGPAAEAFF.

The V call is TRBV4-1, the J call TRBJ2-7; 8 bases are a match to TRBD2. Trimming cost V 4 bases and J 1 base; bases outside gene matches: 12. In germline, CDR1 is MGHRA, CDR2 YSYEKL. This CDR3 has 17 amino acids. The CDR3 DNA is TGCGCCAGCAGCCGAGCGGGGGTATGGGGGGCATCCTACGAGCAGTACTTC. This encodes CASSRAGVWGASYEQYF.

The chain joins TRBV19 to TRBJ1-5; no clear D gene. The V and J ends lost 8 bases and 0 bases respectively, with 8 bases between them. The germline CDR1 and CDR2 sequences are LNHDA and SQIVND (reference sequence). This CDR3 region has 13 residues. The CDR3 here is CASRRASNQPQHF. In nucleotides, the CDR3 is TGTGCCAGTCGGCGGGCTAGCAATCAGCCCCAGCATTTT.

This clone was detected a few times. V usage is TRBV6-5 and J usage is TRBJ1-4; D perhaps matches TRBD1 (6 bases). This CDR3 spans 14 amino acids. The V gene's germline CDR1 is MNHEY and CDR2 SVGAGI. V shed 6 bases and J shed 7 bases, with 15 bases lying between them. The CDR3 here is CASSPRRGGEKLFF. The CDR3 DNA reads as TGTGCCAGCAGCCCCAGGAGGGGGGGTGAAAAACTGTTTTTT.

This chain connects TRBV5-5 to TRBJ1-3; 10 positions match TRBD1. Germline CDR1 reads SGHKS; CDR2 reads YYEKEE (reference sequence). With 7 bases clipped from V and 0 bases from J, the junction kept 7 bases outside the gene matches. The CDR3 is made up of 16 amino acids. CDR3 nucleotides: TGTGCCAGCGGACTTCGGGACAGGGGCTCTGGAAACACCATATATTTT. Its protein product is CASGLRDRGSGNTIYF.

The gene calls are TRBV18 and TRBJ2-7; 10 positions match TRBD1. V dropped 5 bases and J dropped 1; count of bases not matched to a gene: 8. CDR1 KGHSH and CDR2 LQKENI come from the germline V gene. The CDR3 has 16 residues. This CDR3 reads CASSATPGQGSYEQYF. CDR3 coding DNA: TGTGCCAGCTCAGCGACCCCGGGACAGGGGTCCTACGAGCAGTACTTC. The variable domain in full, completed from reference TRBV18 and TRBJ2-7, reads NAGVMQNPRHLVRRRGQEARLRCSPMKGHSHVYWYRQLPEEGLKFMVYLQKENIIDESGMPKERFSAEFPKEGPSILRIQQVVRGDSAAYFCASSATPGQGSYEQYFGPGTRLTVT.